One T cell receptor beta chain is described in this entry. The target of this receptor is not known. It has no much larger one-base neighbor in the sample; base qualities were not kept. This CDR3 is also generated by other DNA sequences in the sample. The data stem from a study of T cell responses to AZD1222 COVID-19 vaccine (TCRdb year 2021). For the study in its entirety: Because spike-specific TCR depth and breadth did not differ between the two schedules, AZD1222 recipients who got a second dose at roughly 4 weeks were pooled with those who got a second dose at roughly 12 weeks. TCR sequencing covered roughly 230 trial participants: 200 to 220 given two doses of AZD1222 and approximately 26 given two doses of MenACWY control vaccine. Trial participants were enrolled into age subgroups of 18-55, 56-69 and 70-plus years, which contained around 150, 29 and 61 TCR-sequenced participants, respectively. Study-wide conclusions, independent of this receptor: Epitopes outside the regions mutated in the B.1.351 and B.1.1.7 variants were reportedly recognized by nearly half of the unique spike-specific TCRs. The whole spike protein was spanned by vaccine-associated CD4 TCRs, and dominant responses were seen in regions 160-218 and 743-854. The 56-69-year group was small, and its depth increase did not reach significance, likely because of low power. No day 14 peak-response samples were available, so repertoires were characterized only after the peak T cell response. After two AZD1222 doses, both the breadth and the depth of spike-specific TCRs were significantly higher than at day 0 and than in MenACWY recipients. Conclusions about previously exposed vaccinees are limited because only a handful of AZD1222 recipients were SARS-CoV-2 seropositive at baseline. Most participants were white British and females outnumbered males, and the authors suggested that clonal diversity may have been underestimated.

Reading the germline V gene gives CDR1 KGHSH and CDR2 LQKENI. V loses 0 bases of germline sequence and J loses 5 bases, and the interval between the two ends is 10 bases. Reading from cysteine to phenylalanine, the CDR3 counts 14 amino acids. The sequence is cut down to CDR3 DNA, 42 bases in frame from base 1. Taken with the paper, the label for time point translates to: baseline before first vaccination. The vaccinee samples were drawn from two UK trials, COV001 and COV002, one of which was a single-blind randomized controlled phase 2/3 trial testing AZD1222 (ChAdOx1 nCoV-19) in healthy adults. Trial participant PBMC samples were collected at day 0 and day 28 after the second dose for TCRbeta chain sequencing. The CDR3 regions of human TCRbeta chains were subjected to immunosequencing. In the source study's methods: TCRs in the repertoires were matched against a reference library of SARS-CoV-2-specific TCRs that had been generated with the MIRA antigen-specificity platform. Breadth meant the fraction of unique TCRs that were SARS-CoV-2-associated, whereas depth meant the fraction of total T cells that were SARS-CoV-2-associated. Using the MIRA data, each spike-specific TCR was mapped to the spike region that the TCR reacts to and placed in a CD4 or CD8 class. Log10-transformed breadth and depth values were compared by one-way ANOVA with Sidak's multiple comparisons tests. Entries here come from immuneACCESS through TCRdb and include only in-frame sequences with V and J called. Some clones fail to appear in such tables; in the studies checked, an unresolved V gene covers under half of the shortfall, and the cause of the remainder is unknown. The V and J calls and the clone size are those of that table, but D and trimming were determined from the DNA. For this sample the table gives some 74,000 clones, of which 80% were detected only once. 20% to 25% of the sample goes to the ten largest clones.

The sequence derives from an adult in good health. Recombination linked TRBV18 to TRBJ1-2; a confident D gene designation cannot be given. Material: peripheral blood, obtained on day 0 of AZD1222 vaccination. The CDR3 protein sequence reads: CASSPPEVGYGYTF. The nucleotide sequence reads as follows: TGTGCCAGCTCACCACCTGAGGTCGGGTATGGCTACACCTTC.